This entry concerns a single T cell receptor beta chain. Antigen unknown. This sample is drawn from a study of T cell responses to AZD1222 COVID-19 vaccine. Study findings and constraints: It was only after the peak T cell response that any repertoires were sampled. When two AZD1222 doses had been given, Spike-specific TCR breadth and depth rose. Clonal diversity may have been underestimated, and the donors were mostly white British, with more females than males.

Analyses pooled second doses at about 4 or about 12 weeks. V was cut by 4 bases and J by 6 bases, with 15 bases left in between. CDR1 is LNHDA and CDR2 is SQIVND in the germline V gene (reference sequence). This CDR3 has 15 amino acids. Only in-frame clones appear in the TCRdb table, and some are missing; sequencing was by immunoSEQ multiplex PCR. The sample shows 100,000 to 130,000 clones, about 85% of them seen only once. This sequence was found in an adult who received the AZD1222 COVID-19 vaccine. Sequencing used peripheral blood, obtained 28 days after the second AZD1222 dose. V and J are TRBV19 and TRBJ1-4, with D perhaps TRBD1 (5 bases). The CDR3 protein is CASSTPDTPYEKLFF. The CDR3 DNA reads TGTGCCAGTAGTACCCCGGACACCCCATATGAAAAACTGTTTTTT.